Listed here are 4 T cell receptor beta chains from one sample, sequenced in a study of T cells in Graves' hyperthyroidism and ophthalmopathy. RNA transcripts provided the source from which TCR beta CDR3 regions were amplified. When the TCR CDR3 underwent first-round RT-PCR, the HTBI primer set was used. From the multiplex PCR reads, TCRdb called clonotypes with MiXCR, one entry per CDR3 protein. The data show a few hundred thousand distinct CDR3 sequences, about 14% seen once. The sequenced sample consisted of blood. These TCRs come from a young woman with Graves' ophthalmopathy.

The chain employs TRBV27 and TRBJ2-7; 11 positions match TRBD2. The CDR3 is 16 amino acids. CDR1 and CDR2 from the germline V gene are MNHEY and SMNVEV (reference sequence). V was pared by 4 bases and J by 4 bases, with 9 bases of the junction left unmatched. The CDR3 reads CASSSRLAGTVYEQYF. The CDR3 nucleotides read TGTGCCAGCAGTTCCAGACTAGCGGGGACTGTATACGAGCAGTACTTC.

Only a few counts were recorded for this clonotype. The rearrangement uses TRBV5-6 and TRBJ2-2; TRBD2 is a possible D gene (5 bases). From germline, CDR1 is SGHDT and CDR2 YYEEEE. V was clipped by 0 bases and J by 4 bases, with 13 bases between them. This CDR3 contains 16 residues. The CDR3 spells CASSLAKKGSTGELFF. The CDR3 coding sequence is TGTGCCAGCAGCTTGGCTAAGAAAGGGAGCACCGGGGAGCTGTTTTTT.

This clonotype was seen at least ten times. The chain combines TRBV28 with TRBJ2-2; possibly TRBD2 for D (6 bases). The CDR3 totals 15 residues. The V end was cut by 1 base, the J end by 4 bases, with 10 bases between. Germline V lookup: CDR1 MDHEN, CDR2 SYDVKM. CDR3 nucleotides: TGTGCCAGCAGTTTATTAAGCGGGCTCACCGGGGAGCTGTTTTTT. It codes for CASSLLSGLTGELFF.

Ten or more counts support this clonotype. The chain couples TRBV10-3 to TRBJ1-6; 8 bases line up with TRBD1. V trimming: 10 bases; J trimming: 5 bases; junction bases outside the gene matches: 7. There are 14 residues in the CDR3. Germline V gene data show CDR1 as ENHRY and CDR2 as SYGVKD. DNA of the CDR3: TGTGCCACCCGACAGGGGACGGATAATTCACCCCTCCACTTT. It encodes CATRQGTDNSPLHF.